This TCR beta chain emerged from a study of blood T cell repertoires in COVID-19. In the study overall: Sample material is recorded as cDNA or gDNA derived from T cells, B-cell-depleted T cells, or PBMCs.

Everyone who took part was roughly 18 to 95 years old, and they came from about two dozen US areas. Participants reported their clinical history, and cohort assignment relied on those reports. Recovery meant two consecutive negative NP/OP PCR tests, professional clearance, or resolved symptoms. The protocol was immunoSEQ multiplex PCR, while the TCRdb copy is restricted to in-frame clones and leaves out a portion. The table lists 150,000 to 250,000 clones, about four fifths of them singletons. The origin of this receptor is a man aged 40-50 years who had recovered from COVID-19. Sequencing input: PBMCs or T cells enriched from blood (not recorded which).

The chain's CDR3 is CASSLDSVPQHF. CDR3 nucleotides: TGTGCCAGCAGCCTTGATAGTGTGCCCCAGCATTTT. This rearrangement joins TRBV7-8 to TRBJ1-5; D is unresolved. V shed 5 bases and J shed 9 bases, with 11 bases lying between them. CDR1 SGHVS and CDR2 FQNEAQ come from the germline V gene. The CDR3 length is 12 residues.